Listed below are T cell receptor beta chains from one sample, sequenced in a study of graft-versus-host responses after intestinal transplantation. Generated by immunoSEQ multiplex PCR, the TCRdb table keeps only in-frame clones and is missing some. This sample has under 25,000 clones, with roughly 86% found just once. The antigens of these receptors remain unknown. The sequences come from unstimulated CD8+ T cells sorted from spleen or lymph node cells, collected before transplant. The receptors stem from a human donor who was the organ donor for an intestinal transplant. Each CDR3 is given with its conserved first and last residue. The order of the fields is J gene, D gene, clone size, V gene, CDR3 DNA, CDR3 protein. D genes are given only for firm matches. Not all rows give a size; the values are once, few, many and, for expanded clones, a class.

TRBJ1-1	.	.	TRBV5-6	TGTGCCAGCAGCTTGGTGCGGGAGAAGAACACTGAAGCTTTCTTT	CASSLVREKNTEAFF
TRBJ2-7	TRBD2	.	TRBV11-2	TGTGCCAGCAGCTTACGAAGCGGGGGGACCCGGAGTACGTACTTC	CASSLRSGGTRSTYF
TRBJ2-2	.	.	TRBV10-3	TGTGCCATCAGTGAGGGAAAAACGGGAGCGTCCACCGGGGAGCTGTTTTTT	CAISEGKTGASTGELFF
TRBJ2-7	TRBD1	.	TRBV12-5	TGTGCTAGTGGTCTGGGACAGTCCTACGAGCAGTACTTC	CASGLGQSYEQYF
TRBJ2-1	TRBD2	.	TRBV5-1	TGCGCCAGCAGGGCTAGCGGGAATGAGCAGTTCTTC	CASRASGNEQFF
TRBJ1-1	.	.	TRBV29-1	TGCAGCGTTGCGGGGGACACTGAAGCTTTCTTT	CSVAGDTEAFF
TRBJ2-7	.	.	TRBV10-2	TGCGCCAGCACTGAAGGGGGGGCCCAGGCCTACGAGCAGTACTTC	CASTEGGAQAYEQYF
TRBJ2-1	.	.	TRBV6-5	TGTGCCAGCAGTCTCGGGGCGTCCTCCTACAATGAGCAGTTCTTC	CASSLGASSYNEQFF
TRBJ2-7	TRBD2	few	TRBV6-5	TGTGCCAGCAGTTACTCGGGGGGGACCTCCTACGAGCAGTACTTC	CASSYSGGTSYEQYF
TRBJ1-2	.	once	TRBV2	TGTGCCAGCAGTACCGGACAATATCCCCCGATTGAAGGCTACACCTTC	CASSTGQYPPIEGYTF
TRBJ2-2	TRBD2	.	TRBV4-2	TGTGCCAGCAGCCAAGTCTTACCTAGCGGTTTGACCGGGGAGCTGTTTTTT	CASSQVLPSGLTGELFF
TRBJ2-7	TRBD1	.	TRBV27	TGTGCCAGCAGTACGCCCCGGGACAGCCCCTACGAGCAGTACTTC	CASSTPRDSPYEQYF
TRBJ1-1	.	.	TRBV19	TGTGCCAGTATAGCAGGGAACACTGAAGCTTTCTTT	CASIAGNTEAFF
TRBJ2-5	.	.	TRBV4-1	TGCGCCAGCAGAGGGGCCTCAGAGACCCAGTACTTC	CASRGASETQYF
TRBJ1-6	.	.	TRBV4-3	TGCGCCAGCAGCCAAGATGGGACTGCGTCCCTCAATTCACCCCTCCACTTT	CASSQDGTASLNSPLHF
TRBJ2-1	TRBD2	.	TRBV4-1	TGCGCCAGCAGCCCTCTAGCGGGAGCCAATGAGCAGTTCTTC	CASSPLAGANEQFF
TRBJ2-1	.	.	TRBV4-3	TGCGCCAGCAGCCTTTCTGGGCGAGGCTCCTACAATGAGCAGCTCTTC	CASSLSGRGSYNEQLF
TRBJ1-6	.	.	TRBV4-1	TGCGCCAGCAGCCAGCCCATGAGGGGACCAAGAAATTCACCCCTCCACTTT	CASSQPMRGPRNSPLHF
TRBJ1-1	TRBD1	.	TRBV7-9	TGTGCCAGCAGCTTAGGACAGGGAAACACTGAAGCTTTCTTT	CASSLGQGNTEAFF
TRBJ2-7	TRBD1	.	TRBV10-3	TGTGCCATCAGTCCTGGACAGGGCGAGCAGTACTTC	CAISPGQGEQYF
TRBJ2-1	.	.	TRBV4-3	TGCGCCAGCAGCCATGAAAGCGGGGACAAGCAGTTCTTC	CASSHESGDKQFF
TRBJ2-7	TRBD2	.	TRBV5-4	TGTGCCAGCAGCCCGGGACTAGAGAGCTACGAGCAGTACTTC	CASSPGLESYEQYF
TRBJ2-1	TRBD2	.	TRBV6-5	TGTGCCAGCAGTTATTATAGCGGGAGTTCCTACAATGAGCAGTTCTTC	CASSYYSGSSYNEQFF
TRBJ2-7	TRBD1	.	TRBV10-3	TGTGCCACCCGGGGACAGATACACGGGCAGTACTTC	CATRGQIHGQYF
TRBJ2-1	.	.	TRBV6-1	TGTGCCACCAGGCGGCCCAATGAGCAGTTCTTC	CATRRPNEQFF